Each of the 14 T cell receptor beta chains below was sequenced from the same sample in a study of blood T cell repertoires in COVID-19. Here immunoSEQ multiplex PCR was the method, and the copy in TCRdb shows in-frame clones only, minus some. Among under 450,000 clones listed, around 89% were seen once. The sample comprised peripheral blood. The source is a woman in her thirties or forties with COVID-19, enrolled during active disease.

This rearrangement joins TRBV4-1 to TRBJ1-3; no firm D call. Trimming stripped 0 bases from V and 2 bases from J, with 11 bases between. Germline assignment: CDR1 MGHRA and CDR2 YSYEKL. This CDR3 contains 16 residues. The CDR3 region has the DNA TGCGCCAGCAGCCAAGATTGGAGGAGTCCTGGAAACACCATATATTTT. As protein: CASSQDWRSPGNTIYF.

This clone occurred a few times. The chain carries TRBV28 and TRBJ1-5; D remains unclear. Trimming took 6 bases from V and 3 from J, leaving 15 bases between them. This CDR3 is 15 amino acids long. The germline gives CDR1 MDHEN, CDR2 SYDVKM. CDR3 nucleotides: TGTGCCAGCAGATCATACATTGCCCTCAATCAGCCCCAGCATTTT. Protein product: CASRSYIALNQPQHF.

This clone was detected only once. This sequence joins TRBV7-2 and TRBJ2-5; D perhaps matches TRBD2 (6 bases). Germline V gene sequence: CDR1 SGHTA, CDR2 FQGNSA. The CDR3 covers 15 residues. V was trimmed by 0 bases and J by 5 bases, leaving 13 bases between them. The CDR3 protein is CASSLALSGWETQYF. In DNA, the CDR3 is TGTGCCAGCAGCTTAGCCCTAAGCGGGTGGGAGACCCAGTACTTC.

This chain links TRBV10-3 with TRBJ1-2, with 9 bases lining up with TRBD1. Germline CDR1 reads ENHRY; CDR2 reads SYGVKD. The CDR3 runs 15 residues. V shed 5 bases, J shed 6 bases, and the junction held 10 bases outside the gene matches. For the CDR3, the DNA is TGTGCCATCAGTAGTCCCGGGACAGGGATCCATGGCTACACCTTC. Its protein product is CAISSPGTGIHGYTF.

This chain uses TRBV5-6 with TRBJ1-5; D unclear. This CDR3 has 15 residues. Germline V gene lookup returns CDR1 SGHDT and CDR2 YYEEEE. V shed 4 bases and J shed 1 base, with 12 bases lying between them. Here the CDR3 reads CASSLRAGSNQPQHF. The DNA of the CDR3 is TGTGCCAGCAGCCTGCGGGCGGGGAGCAATCAGCCCCAGCATTTT.

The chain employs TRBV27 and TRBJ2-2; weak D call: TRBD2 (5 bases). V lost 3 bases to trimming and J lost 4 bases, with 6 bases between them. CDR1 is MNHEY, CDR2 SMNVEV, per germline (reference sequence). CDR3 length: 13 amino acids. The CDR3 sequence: CASSFGGTGELFF. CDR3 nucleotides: TGTGCCAGCAGTTTTGGAGGCACCGGGGAGCTGTTTTTT.

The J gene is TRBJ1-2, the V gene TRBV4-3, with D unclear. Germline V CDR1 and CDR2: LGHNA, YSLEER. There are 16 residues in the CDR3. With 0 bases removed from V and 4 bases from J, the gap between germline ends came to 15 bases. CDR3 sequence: CASSQDRKVPLYGYTF. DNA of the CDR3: TGCGCCAGCAGCCAAGATAGAAAAGTCCCCCTCTATGGCTACACCTTC.

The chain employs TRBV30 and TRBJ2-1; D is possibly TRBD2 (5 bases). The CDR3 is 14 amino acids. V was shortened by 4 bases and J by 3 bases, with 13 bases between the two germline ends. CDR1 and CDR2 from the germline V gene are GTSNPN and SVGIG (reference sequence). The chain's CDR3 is CAWTRLSYYNEQFF. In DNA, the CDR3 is TGTGCCTGGACAAGACTATCCTACTACAATGAGCAGTTCTTC.

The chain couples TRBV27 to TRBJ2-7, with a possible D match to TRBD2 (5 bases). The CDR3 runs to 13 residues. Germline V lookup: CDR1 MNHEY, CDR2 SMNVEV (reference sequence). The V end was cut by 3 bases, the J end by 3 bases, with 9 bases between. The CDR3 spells CASSFSTIYEQYF. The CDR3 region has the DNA TGTGCCAGCAGTTTTTCGACTATCTACGAGCAGTACTTC.

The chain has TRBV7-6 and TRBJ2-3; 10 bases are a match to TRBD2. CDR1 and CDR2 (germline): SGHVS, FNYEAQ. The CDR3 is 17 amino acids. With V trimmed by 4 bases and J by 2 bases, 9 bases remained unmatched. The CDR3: CASSSYVAGGTTDTQYF. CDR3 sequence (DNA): TGTGCCAGCAGCTCGTATGTAGCGGGAGGTACCACAGATACGCAGTATTTT.

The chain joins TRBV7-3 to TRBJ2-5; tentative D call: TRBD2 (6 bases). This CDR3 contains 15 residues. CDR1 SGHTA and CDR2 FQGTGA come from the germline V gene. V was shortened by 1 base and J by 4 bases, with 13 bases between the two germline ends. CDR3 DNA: TGTGCCAGCAGCTTAAATTCGGGGGAAGGAGAGACCCAGTACTTC. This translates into CASSLNSGEGETQYF. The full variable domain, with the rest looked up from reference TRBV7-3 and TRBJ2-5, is GAGVSQTPSNKVTEKGKYVELRCDPISGHTALYWYRQSLGQGPEFLIYFQGTGAADDSGLPNDRFFAVRPEGSVSTLKIQRTERGDSAVYLCASSLNSGEGETQYFGPGTRLLVL.

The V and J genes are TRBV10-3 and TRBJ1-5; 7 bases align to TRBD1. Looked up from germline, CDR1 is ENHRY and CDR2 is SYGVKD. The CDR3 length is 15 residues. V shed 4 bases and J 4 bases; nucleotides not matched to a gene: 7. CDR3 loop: CAISVTGEGNQPQHF. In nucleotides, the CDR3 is TGTGCCATCAGTGTAACAGGGGAAGGTAATCAGCCCCAGCATTTT.

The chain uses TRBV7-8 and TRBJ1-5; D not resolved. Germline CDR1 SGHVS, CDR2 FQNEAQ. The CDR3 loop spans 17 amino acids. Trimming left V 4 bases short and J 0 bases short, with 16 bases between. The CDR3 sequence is CASSSAKDGISNQPQHF. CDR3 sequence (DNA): TGTGCCAGCAGCTCCGCTAAGGACGGGATTAGCAATCAGCCCCAGCATTTT. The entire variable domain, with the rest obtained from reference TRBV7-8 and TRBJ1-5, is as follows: GAGVSQSPRYKVAKRGQDVALRCDPISGHVSLFWYQQALGQGPEFLTYFQNEAQLDKSGLPSDRFFAERPEGSVSTLKIQRTQQEDSAVYLCASSSAKDGISNQPQHFGDGTRLSIL.

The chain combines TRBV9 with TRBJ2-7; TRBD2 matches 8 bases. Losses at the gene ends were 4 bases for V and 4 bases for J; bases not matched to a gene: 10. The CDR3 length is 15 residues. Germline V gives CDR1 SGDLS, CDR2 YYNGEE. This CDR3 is CASSPQAGEGYEQYF. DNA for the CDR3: TGTGCCAGCAGCCCCCAAGCGGGAGAGGGTTACGAGCAGTACTTC.